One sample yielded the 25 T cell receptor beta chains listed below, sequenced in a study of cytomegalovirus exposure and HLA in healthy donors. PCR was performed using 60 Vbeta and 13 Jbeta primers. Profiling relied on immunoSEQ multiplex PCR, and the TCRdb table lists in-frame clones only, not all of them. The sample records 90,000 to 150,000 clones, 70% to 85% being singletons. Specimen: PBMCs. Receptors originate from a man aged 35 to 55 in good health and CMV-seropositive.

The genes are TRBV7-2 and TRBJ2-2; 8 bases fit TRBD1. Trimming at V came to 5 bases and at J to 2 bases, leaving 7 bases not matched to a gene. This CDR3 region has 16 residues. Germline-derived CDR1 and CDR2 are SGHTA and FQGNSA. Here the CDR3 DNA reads TGTGCCAGCAGCCTCTCCGGACAGGGCAACACCGGGGAGCTGTTTTTT. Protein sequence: CASSLSGQGNTGELFF.

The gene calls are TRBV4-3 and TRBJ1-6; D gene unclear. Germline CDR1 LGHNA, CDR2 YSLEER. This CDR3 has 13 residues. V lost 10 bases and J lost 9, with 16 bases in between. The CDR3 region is CATSGSRGSPLHF. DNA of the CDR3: TGCGCCACCTCGGGGTCCCGGGGTTCACCCCTCCACTTT.

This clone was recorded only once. The chain's CDR3 is CASSEQSSRAGGYTF. The CDR3 DNA follows: TGTGCCAGCAGTGAGCAGTCTTCCAGGGCGGGAGGCTACACCTTC. This chain links TRBV2 with TRBJ1-2; possible D gene TRBD1, 5 bases. Germline lookup yields CDR1 SNHLY and CDR2 FYNNEI. Trimming left V 3 bases short and J 8 bases short, with 19 bases between. The CDR3 is 15 residues long.

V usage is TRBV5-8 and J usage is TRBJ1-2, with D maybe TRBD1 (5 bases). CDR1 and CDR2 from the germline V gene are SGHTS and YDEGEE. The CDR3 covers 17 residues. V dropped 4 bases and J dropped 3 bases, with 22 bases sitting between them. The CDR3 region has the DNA TGTGCCAGCAGCCCTTCACCCCGGCAGGGTAATTACTATGGCTACACCTTC. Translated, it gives CASSPSPRQGNYYGYTF.

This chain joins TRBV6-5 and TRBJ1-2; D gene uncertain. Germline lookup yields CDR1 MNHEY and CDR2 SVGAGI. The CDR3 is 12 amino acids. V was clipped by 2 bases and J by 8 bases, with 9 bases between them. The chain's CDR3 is CASSYGVGGYTF. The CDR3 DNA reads TGTGCCAGCAGTTACGGCGTCGGGGGCTACACCTTC.

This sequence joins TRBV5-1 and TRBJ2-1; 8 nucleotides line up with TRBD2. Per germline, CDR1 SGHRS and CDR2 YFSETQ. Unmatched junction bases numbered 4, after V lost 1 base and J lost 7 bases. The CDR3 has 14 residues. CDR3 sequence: CASSLSGGFNEQFF. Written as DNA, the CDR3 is TGCGCCAGCAGCTTGTCGGGGGGGTTTAATGAGCAGTTCTTC. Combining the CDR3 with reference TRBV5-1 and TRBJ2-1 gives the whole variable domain KAGVTQTPRYLIKTRGQQVTLSCSPISGHRSVSWYQQTPGQGLQFLFEYFSETQRNKGNFPGRFSGRQFSNSRSEMNVSTLELGDSALYLCASSLSGGFNEQFFGPGTRLTVL.

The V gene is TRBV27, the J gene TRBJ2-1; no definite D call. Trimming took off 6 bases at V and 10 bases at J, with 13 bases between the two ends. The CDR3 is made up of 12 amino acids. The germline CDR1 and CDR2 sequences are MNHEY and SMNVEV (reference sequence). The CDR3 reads CASSPAPGEQFF. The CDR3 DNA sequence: TGTGCCAGCAGCCCGGCCCCCGGGGAGCAGTTCTTC.

CDR3 DNA sequence: TGTGCCACCCGGGTGCCCCCAGATACGCAGTATTTT. Amino acid sequence: CATRVPPDTQYF. V and J are TRBV28 and TRBJ2-3; D call uncertain. V lost 10 bases and J lost 4, with 12 bases in between. CDR1 is MDHEN and CDR2 is SYDVKM in the germline V gene. CDR3 length: 12 amino acids. The full variable domain, with the rest looked up from reference TRBV28 and TRBJ2-3, is DVKVTQSSRYLVKRTGEKVFLECVQDMDHENMFWYRQDPGLGLRLIYFSYDVKMKEKGDIPEGYSVSREKKERFSLILESASTNQTSMYLCATRVPPDTQYFGPGTRLTVL.

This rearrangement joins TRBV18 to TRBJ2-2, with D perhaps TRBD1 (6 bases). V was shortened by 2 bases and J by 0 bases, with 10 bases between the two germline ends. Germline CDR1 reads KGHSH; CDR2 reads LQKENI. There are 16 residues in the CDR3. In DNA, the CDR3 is TGTGCCAGCTCACCAACGACAGGCTCGAACACCGGGGAGCTGTTTTTT. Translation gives CASSPTTGSNTGELFF. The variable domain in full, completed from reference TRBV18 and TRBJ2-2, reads NAGVMQNPRHLVRRRGQEARLRCSPMKGHSHVYWYRQLPEEGLKFMVYLQKENIIDESGMPKERFSAEFPKEGPSILRIQQVVRGDSAAYFCASSPTTGSNTGELFFGEGSRLTVL.

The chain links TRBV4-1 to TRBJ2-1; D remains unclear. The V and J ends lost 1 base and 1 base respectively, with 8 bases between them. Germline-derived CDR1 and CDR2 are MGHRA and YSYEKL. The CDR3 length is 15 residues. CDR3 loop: CASSQVPFSYNEQFF. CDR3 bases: TGCGCCAGCAGCCAAGTTCCGTTTTCCTACAATGAGCAGTTCTTC.

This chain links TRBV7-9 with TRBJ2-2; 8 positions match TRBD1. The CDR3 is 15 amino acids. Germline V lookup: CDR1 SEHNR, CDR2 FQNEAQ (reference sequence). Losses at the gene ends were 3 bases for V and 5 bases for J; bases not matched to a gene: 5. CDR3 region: CASSLTGVSTGELFF. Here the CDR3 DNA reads TGTGCCAGCAGCTTGACAGGGGTTTCAACCGGGGAGCTGTTTTTT.

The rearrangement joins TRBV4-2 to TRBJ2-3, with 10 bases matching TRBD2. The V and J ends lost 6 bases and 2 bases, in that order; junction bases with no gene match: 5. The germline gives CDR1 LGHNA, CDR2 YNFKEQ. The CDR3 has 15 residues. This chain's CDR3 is CASRASGGFTDTQYF. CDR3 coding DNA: TGTGCCAGCAGGGCTAGCGGGGGCTTCACAGATACGCAGTATTTT.

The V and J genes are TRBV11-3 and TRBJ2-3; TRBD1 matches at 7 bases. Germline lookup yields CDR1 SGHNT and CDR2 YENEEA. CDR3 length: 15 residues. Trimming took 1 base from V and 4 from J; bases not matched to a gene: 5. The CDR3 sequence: CASSLAGQAADTQYF. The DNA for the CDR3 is TGTGCCAGCAGCTTAGCTGGACAGGCAGCAGATACGCAGTATTTT.

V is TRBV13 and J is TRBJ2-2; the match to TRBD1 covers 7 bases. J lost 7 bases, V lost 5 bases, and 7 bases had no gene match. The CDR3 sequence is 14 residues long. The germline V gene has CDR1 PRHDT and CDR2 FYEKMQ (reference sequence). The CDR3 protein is CASSPEQGRGELFF. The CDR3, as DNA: TGTGCCAGCAGCCCCGAACAGGGGCGCGGGGAGCTGTTTTTT.

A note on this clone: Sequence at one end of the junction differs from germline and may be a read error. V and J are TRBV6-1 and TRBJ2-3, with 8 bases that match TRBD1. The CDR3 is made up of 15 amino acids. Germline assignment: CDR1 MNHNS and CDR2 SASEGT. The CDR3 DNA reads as TGTGCCAGCAGTGAAGGGGCAGGGGGCACGGATACGCAGTATTTT. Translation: CASSEGAGGTDTQYF.

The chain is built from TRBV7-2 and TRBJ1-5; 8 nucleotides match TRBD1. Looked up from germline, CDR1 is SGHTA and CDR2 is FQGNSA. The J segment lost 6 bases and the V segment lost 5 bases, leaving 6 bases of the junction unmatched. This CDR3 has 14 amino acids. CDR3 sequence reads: CASSGGQGSQPQHF. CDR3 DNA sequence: TGTGCCAGCAGCGGAGGACAGGGTAGTCAGCCCCAGCATTTT.

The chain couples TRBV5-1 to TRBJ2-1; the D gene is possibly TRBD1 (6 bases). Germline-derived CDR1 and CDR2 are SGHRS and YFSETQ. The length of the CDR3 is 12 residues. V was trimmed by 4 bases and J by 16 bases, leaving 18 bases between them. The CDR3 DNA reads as TGCGCCAGCAGCCCAGCCGGGACATGGGCTTTCTTC. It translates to CASSPAGTWAFF.

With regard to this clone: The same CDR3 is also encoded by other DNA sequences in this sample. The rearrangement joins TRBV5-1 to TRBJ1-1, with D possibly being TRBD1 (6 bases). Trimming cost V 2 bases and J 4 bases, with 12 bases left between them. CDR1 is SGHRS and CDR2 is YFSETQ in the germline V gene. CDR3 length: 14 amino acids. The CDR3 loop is CASSLGGLGTEAFF. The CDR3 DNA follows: TGCGCCAGCAGCTTAGGGGGACTAGGCACTGAAGCTTTCTTT.

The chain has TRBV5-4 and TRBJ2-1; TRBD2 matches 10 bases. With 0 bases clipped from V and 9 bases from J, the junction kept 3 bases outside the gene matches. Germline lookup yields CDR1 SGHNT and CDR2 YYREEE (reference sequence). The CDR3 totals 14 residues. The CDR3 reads CASSLDLAGGEQFF. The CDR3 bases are TGTGCCAGCAGCTTGGATTTAGCGGGGGGTGAGCAGTTCTTC.

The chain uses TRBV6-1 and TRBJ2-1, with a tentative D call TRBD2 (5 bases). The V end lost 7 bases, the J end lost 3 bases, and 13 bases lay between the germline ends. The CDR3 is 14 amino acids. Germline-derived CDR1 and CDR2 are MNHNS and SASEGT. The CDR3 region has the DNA TGTGCCAGCATCCGGGATCGGGGCTACAATGAGCAGTTCTTC. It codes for CASIRDRGYNEQFF.

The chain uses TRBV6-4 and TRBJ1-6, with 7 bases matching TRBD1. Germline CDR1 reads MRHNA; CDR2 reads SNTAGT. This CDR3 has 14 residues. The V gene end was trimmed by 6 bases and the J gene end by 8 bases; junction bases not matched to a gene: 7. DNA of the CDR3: TGTGCCAGCAGGAGCCGGGACAGCGATTCACCCCTCCACTTT. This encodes CASRSRDSDSPLHF.

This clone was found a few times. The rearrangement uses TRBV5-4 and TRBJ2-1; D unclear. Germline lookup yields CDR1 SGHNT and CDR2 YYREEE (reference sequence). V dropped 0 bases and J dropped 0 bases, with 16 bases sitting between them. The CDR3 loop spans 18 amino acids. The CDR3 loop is CASSLAQTTPSSYNEQFF. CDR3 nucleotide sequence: TGTGCCAGCAGCTTGGCACAGACCACCCCCAGCTCCTACAATGAGCAGTTCTTC.

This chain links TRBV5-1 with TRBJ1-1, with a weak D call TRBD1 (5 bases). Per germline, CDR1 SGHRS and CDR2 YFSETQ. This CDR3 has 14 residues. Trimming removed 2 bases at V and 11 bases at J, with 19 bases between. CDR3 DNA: TGCGCCAGCAGCTTCGCAATGACACCGGGGGAGGCTTTCTTT. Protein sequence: CASSFAMTPGEAFF.

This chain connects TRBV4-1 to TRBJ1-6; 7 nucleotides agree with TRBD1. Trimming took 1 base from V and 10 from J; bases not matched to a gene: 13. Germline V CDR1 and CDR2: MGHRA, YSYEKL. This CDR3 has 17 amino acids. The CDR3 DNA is TGCGCCAGCAGCCAAGCGCTGACAGGGAGGTCACGATCACCCCTCCACTTT. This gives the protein CASSQALTGRSRSPLHF.

CDR3 DNA: TGTGCCAGCAGTCCCCCTCCGGGACAGTTCAATGAGCAGTTCTTC. This encodes CASSPPPGQFNEQFF. This rearrangement joins TRBV6-1 to TRBJ2-1; 7 bases are a match to TRBD1. V trimming: 5 bases; J trimming: 6 bases; junction bases outside the gene matches: 10. CDR1 is MNHNS and CDR2 is SASEGT in the germline V gene. The CDR3 is made up of 15 amino acids.